Listed below are T cell receptor beta chains from one sample, sequenced in a study of PD-L1 blockade in urothelial cancer. Only in-frame clones appear in the TCRdb table, and some are missing; sequencing was by immunoSEQ multiplex PCR. The sample contains roughly 50,000 clones, more than 80% of which appear only once. Sequenced material: PBMCs, taken around atezolizumab (anti-PD-L1) treatment. The source of these receptors is a man between 65 and 85 years old with urothelial cancer. The CDR3 runs from the conserved cysteine through the conserved F or W.

v_call cdr3_aa
TRBV2 CAGTGGWDEQFF
TRBV7-9 CASSSTVSDNEKLFF
TRBV28 CASSLEGARANGYTF
TRBV5-6 CASSLETSSFSTDTQYF
TRBV5-1 CASSLEASGSNTDTQYF
TRBV7-8 CASRVGGNTGELFF
TRBV25-1 CASTGLAETDTQYF
TRBV11-3 CASSSGGAAGELFF
TRBV2 CASNSGQGNEKLFF
TRBV5-1 CASRPQGGNGYTF
TRBV27 CASSPAGQGTDTQYF
TRBV28 CASSLGTGGLKAGELFF
TRBV11-2 CASSLDSSGRNF
TRBV10-3 CAISPTGTSTDTQYF
TRBV20-1 CSADPGVVAFF
TRBV18 CASSPVGGVEDTEAFF
TRBV30 CAWSVNEKLFF
TRBV6-1 CASSDRDTSYEQYF
TRBV15 CATSRDPSGQIDNEQFF
TRBV6-6 CASARDRGRETQYF
TRBV7-9 CASSFPQGDEGDTQYF
TRBV4-1 CASSPGQGPYNEQFF
TRBV9 CASSAGLYSYEQYF
TRBV20-1 CSAWDSSEQYF
TRBV28 CASYAWGGNTEAFF
TRBV21-1 CASSKGLWTEGLGTEAFF
TRBV6-6 CASRRLANEQFF
TRBV5-1 CASSSGGASYEQYF
TRBV19 CASTLVAGGYNEQFF
TRBV28 CASSFGRHYEQYF
TRBV6-1 CASSRLASWETQYF
TRBV5-1 CASSPGQGVTTDTQYF
TRBV10-1 CASSETGKVGEQYF
TRBV7-6 CASSPRGSSYNEQFF
TRBV4-1 CASSQDRDTRPQPQHF
TRBV6-1 CASSDLDRGGSTEAFF
TRBV2 CASRLAGVGKNEQFF
TRBV30 CAWSLQGIPKGYTF
TRBV6-5 CASSYSTSPGNTIYF